This paragraph reports one T cell receptor (beta chain). TCRdb processed the reads anew with MiXCR; each CDR3 protein has one entry. The sample lists hundreds of thousands of distinct CDR3 sequences, 15% to 20% occurring once. These data originate in a study of T cell repertoires in cytomegalovirus infection. This CDR3 spans 14 amino acids. The germline CDR1 and CDR2 sequences are SGHNT and YYREEE (reference sequence). V lost 2 bases and J 2 bases, leaving 9 bases between the germline ends. The chain couples TRBV5-4 to TRBJ2-3; TRBD1 or TRBD2 may be the D gene (5 bases each). The TCR comes from a human donor in good health (CMV status not recorded). Some clones in this sample may be carry-over from other donors' samples. Material for sequencing was PBMCs. The CDR3, as DNA: TGTGCCAGCAGCTTAGGGGACCTCACAGATACGCAGTATTTT. Amino acid sequence: CASSLGDLTDTQYF.